One and the same sample provided the 4 T cell receptor beta chains below, sequenced in a study of Tregs in tolerant kidney transplant recipients. The repertoire was sequenced with immunoSEQ multiplex PCR; TCRdb's copy has only in-frame clones and lacks some. The sample lists 80,000 to 90,000 clones; approximately 94% were seen once. Sequencing was performed on CD8+ T cells from blood. The receptors shown here come from a human donor in good health.

The chain links TRBV12-5 to TRBJ1-1, with D possibly being TRBD1 (6 bases). The CDR3 totals 14 residues. V gave up 5 bases and J gave up 1 base, with 11 bases separating them. Germline assignment: CDR1 LGHNT and CDR2 FRNRAP. The CDR3 protein is CASGTGTPNTEAFF. The CDR3, as DNA: TGTGCTAGTGGTACCGGGACACCGAACACTGAAGCTTTCTTT.

The CDR3 DNA sequence: TGTGCCAGTATGGGGTACTATGGCTACACCTTC. It yields the protein CASMGYYGYTF. The chain links TRBV19 to TRBJ1-2; D not certain. The CDR3 runs 11 residues. Per germline, CDR1 LNHDA and CDR2 SQIVND (reference sequence). V was trimmed by 7 bases and J by 3 bases, leaving 6 bases between them.

The chain links TRBV7-9 to TRBJ2-5, with 7 bases lining up with TRBD2. Trimming took 5 bases from V and 4 from J; bases not matched to a gene: 13. This CDR3 has 16 amino acids. From germline, CDR1 is SEHNR and CDR2 FQNEAQ (reference sequence). The CDR3 loop is CASSGRSGPRGETQYF. The CDR3 DNA is TGTGCCAGCAGCGGACGTAGCGGGCCACGGGGAGAGACCCAGTACTTC.

V and J are TRBV5-6 and TRBJ2-5, with D possibly TRBD2 on 6 matching bases. The last part of the DNA fits TRBJ2-7 better; the J call may be wrong. Looked up from germline, CDR1 is SGHDT and CDR2 is YYEEEE. The CDR3 totals 15 residues. The CDR3 bases are TGTGCCAGCAGCCTTTTGGGGGGAGGAGGCTACGAGCAGTACTTC. Translated, it gives CASSLLGGGGYEQYF.